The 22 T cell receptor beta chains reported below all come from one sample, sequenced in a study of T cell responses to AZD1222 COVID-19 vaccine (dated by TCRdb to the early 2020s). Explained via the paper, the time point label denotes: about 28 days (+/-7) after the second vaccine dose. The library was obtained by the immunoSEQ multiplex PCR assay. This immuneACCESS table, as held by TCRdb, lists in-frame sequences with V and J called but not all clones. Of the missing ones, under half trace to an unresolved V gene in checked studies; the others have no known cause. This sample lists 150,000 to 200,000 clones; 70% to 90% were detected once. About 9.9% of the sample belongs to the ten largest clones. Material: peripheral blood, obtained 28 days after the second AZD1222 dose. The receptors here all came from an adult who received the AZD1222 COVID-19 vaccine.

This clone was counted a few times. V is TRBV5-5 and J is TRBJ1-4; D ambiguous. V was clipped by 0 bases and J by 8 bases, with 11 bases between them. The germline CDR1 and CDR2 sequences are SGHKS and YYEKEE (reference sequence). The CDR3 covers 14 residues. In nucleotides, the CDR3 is TGTGCCAGCAGCTTGGTGCGACCGGACGAAAAACTGTTTTTT. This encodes CASSLVRPDEKLFF.

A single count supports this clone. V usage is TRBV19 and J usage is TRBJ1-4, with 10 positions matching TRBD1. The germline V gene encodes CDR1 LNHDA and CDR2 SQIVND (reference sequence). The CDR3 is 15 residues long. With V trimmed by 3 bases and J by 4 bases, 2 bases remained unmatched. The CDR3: CASSMGQGSNEKLFF. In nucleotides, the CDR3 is TGTGCCAGTAGTATGGGACAGGGGAGTAATGAAAAACTGTTTTTT.

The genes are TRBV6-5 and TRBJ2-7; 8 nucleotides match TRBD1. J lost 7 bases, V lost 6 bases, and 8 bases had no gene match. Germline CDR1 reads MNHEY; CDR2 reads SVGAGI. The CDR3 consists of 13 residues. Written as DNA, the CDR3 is TGTGCCAGCAGCCAGGACAGGGCCGGGGAGCAGTACTTC. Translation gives CASSQDRAGEQYF.

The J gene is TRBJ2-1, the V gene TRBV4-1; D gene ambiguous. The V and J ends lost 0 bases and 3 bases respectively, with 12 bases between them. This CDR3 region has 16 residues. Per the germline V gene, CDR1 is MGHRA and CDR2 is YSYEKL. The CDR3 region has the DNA TGCGCCAGCAGCCAAGATTGGCAGGCCAGCTACAATGAGCAGTTCTTC. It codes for CASSQDWQASYNEQFF.

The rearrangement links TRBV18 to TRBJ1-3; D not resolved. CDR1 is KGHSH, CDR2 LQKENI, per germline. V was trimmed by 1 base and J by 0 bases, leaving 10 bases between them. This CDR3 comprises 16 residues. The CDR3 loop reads CASSPLPGSSGNTIYF. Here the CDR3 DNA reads TGTGCCAGCTCACCACTTCCCGGGAGCTCTGGAAACACCATATATTTT.

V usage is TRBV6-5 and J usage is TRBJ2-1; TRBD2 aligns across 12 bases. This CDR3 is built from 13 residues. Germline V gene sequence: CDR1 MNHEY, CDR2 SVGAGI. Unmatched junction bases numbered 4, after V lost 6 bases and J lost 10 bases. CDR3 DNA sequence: TGTGCCAGCAGGACGACTAGCGGGGGAGAGCAGTTCTTC. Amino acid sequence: CASRTTSGGEQFF.

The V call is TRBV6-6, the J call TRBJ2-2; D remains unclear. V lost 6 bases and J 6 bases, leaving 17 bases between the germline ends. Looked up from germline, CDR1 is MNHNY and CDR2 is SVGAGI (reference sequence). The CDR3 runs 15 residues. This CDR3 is CASRSLVGTAGELFF. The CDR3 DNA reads TGTGCCAGCAGGTCCTTAGTGGGTACGGCCGGGGAGCTGTTTTTT.

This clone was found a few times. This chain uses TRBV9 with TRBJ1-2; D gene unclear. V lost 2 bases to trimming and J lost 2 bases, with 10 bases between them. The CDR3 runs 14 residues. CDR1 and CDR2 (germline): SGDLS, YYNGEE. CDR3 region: CASSVETQNYGYTF. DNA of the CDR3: TGTGCCAGCAGCGTGGAGACACAAAACTATGGCTACACCTTC.

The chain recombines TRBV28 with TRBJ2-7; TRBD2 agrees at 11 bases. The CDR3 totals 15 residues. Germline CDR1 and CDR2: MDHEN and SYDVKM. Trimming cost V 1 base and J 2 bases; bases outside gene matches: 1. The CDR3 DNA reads TGTGCCAGCAGTTTATTAGCGGGGGGGCCCTACGAGCAGTACTTC. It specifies CASSLLAGGPYEQYF.

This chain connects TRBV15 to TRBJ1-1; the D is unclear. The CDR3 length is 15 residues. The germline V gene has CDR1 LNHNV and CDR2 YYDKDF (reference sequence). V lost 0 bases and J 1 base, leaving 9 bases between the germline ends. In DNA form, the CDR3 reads TGTGCCACCAGCAGAGACCGCGATCCGAACACTGAAGCTTTCTTT. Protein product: CATSRDRDPNTEAFF.

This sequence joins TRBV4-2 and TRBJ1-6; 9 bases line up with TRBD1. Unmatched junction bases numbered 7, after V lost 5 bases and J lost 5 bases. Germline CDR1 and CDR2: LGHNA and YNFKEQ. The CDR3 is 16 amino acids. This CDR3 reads CASSDQRDRDNSPLHF. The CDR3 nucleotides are TGTGCCAGCAGCGACCAGAGGGACAGGGATAATTCACCCCTCCACTTT.

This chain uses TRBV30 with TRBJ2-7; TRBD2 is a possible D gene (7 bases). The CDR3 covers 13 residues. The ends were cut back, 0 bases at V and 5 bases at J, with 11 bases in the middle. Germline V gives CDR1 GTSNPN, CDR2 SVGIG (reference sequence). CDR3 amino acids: CAWSVPGGNEQYF. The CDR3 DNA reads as TGTGCCTGGAGTGTTCCGGGGGGCAACGAGCAGTACTTC.

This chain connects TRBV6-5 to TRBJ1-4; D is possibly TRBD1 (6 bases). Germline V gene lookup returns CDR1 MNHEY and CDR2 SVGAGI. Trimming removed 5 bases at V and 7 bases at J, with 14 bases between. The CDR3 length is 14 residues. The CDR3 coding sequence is TGTGCCAGCAGTCCACAGGGACTCGGTGAAAAACTGTTTTTT. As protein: CASSPQGLGEKLFF.

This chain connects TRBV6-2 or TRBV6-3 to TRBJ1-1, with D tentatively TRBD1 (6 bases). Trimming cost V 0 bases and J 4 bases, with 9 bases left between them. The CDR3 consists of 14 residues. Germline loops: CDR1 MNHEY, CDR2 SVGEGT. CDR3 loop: CASSYSTGATEAFF. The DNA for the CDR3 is TGTGCCAGCAGTTACTCGACAGGAGCCACTGAAGCTTTCTTT.

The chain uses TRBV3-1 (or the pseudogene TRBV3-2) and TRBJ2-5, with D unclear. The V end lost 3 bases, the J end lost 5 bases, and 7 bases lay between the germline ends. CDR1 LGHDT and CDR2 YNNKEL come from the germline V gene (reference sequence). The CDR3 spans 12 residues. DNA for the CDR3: TGTGCCAGCAGCCACCAGTGGGAGACCCAGTACTTC. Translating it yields CASSHQWETQYF.

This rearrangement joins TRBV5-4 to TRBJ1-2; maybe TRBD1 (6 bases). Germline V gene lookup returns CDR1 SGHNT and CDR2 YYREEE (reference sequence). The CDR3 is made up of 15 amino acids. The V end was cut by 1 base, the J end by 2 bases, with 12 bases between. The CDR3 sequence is CASSLLGQTNYGYTF. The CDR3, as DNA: TGTGCCAGCAGCTTGTTGGGACAAACGAACTATGGCTACACCTTC.

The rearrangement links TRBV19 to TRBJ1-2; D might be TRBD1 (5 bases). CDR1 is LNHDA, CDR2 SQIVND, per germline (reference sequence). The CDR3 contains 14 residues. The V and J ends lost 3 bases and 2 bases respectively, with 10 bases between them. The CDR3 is CASSMSRGNYGYTF. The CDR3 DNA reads TGTGCCAGTAGTATGAGTAGGGGAAACTATGGCTACACCTTC. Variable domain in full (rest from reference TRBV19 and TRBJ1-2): DGGITQSPKYLFRKEGQNVTLSCEQNLNHDAMYWYRQDPGQGLRLIYYSQIVNDFQKGDIAEGYSVSREKKESFPLTVTSAQKNPTAFYLCASSMSRGNYGYTFGSGTRLTVV.

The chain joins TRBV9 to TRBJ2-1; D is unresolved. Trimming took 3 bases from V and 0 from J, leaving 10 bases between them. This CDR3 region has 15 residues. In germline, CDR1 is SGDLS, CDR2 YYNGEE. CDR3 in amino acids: CASSATESSYNEQFF. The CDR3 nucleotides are TGTGCCAGCAGCGCGACTGAAAGCTCCTACAATGAGCAGTTCTTC.

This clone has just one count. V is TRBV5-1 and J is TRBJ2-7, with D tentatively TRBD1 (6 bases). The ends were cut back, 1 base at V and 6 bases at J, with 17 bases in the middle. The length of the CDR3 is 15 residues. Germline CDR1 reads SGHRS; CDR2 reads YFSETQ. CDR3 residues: CASSLTLDSPSEQYF. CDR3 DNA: TGCGCCAGCAGCTTGACCCTGGACAGCCCTTCCGAGCAGTACTTC.

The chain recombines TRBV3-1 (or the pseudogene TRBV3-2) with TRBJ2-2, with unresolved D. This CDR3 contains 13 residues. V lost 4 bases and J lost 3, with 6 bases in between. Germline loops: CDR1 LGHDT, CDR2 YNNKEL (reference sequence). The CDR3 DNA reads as TGTGCCAGCAGCCGGGTTGACACCGGGGAGCTGTTTTTT. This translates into CASSRVDTGELFF.

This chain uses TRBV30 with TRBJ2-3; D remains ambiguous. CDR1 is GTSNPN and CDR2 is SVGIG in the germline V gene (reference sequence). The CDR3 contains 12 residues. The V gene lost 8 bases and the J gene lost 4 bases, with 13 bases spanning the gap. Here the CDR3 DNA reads TGTGCCGTTATAGGGCTCGCAGATACGCAGTATTTT. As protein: CAVIGLADTQYF.

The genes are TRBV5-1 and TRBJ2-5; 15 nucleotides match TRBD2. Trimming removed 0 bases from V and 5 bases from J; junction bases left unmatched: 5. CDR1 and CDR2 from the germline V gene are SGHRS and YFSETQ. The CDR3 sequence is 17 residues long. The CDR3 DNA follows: TGCGCCAGCAGCTTGGGAGGACTAGCGGGGGGGCAGGAGACCCAGTACTTC. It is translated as CASSLGGLAGGQETQYF.